This T cell receptor (beta chain) derives from a study of beta chain features in type 1 diabetes. Study as a whole: Patients were similar to healthy donors in age and gender (as well as in cell yields). Study-wide findings and caveats: For cells with high TCR expression, cDNA sequencing could yield over-representation. For Type 1 diabetes patients, all four CD4+ subsets carried TCRB CDR3s that were moderately but significantly shorter. VDJ junctions from type 1 diabetes patients carried fewer insertions and larger deletions.

Per the germline V gene, CDR1 is LGHNA and CDR2 is YSLEER. CDR3 length: 14 residues. The V end lost 3 bases, the J end lost 0 bases, and 8 bases lay between the germline ends. What was sequenced were expressed TCRB transcripts, since all of the isolated RNA had been reverse transcribed. Average reads for naive, central memory and regulatory T cell samples were some 3.9 million. Profiling relied on immunoSEQ multiplex PCR, and the TCRdb table lists in-frame clones only, not all of them. Among 160,000 or so clones, roughly 65% were seen once, and the ten largest hold 0.08% to 0.095%. A remark on this clone: Antigen specificity is unknown.

Input material: naive CD4+ T cells from blood. The genes are TRBV4-3 and TRBJ1-2; D unclear. The source is a young man with type 1 diabetes. The chain's CDR3 is CASSQVPTNYGYTF. The CDR3 bases are TGCGCCAGCAGCCAGGTGCCTACTAACTATGGCTACACCTTC.